This is a list of T cell receptor beta chains from one sample in a study of beta chain features in type 1 diabetes. Measured with immunoSEQ multiplex PCR; TCRdb has only the in-frame clones, and not every one. Among 200,000 to 300,000 clones, roughly 22% were seen once, and the ten largest hold about 0.028%. Sequencing was performed on naive CD4+ T cells from blood. Receptors originate from a middle-aged woman with type 1 diabetes. CDR3s include the opening cysteine and the closing phenylalanine or tryptophan. A D gene is named only where the DNA matches it firmly. Clone size is shown for a subset of rows, as once, few, many or a class of expanded clone.

j_call | v_call | clone_size | cdr3_length | d_call | cdr3_nt | cdr3_aa
TRBJ2-5 | TRBV5-1 | - | 17 | TRBD1 | TGCGCCAGCAGCCCGACGATGACAGGGGGAGCCGGGGAGACCCAGTACTTC | CASSPTMTGGAGETQYF
TRBJ1-5 | TRBV28 | - | 14 | TRBD1 | TGTGCCAGCAACCCGGGACAGGGAAATCAGCCCCAGCATTTT | CASNPGQGNQPQHF
TRBJ2-7 | TRBV29-1 | few | 14 | TRBD1 | TGCAGCGTTGTGTTCGACAGGGGGAACGGCGAGCAGTACTTC | CSVVFDRGNGEQYF
TRBJ2-1 | TRBV30 | few | 13 | TRBD2 | TGTGCCTGGAGTACTAGCGCCGACAATGAGCAGTTCTTC | CAWSTSADNEQFF
TRBJ2-3 | TRBV5-4 | few | 16 | TRBD1 | TGTGCCAGCAGCCCACAGAGACAGGGTGGCACAGATACGCAGTATTTT | CASSPQRQGGTDTQYF
TRBJ1-2 | TRBV5-1 | few | 16 | - | TGCGCCAGCAGCTTGGGTTTCACAGGAATGGTCTATGGCTACACCTTC | CASSLGFTGMVYGYTF
TRBJ2-3 | TRBV5-1 | - | 14 | - | TGCGCCAGCAGCCGAACCCCAGGGACAGATACGCAGTATTTT | CASSRTPGTDTQYF
TRBJ2-2 | TRBV30 | - | 14 | - | TGTGCCTGGAGTGGACAGGCGAACACCGGGGAGCTGTTTTTT | CAWSGQANTGELFF
TRBJ1-1 | TRBV19 | - | 13 | - | TGTGCCAGTCGCCTCGAGGGAGCCACTGAAGCTTTCTTT | CASRLEGATEAFF
TRBJ1-2 | TRBV19 | - | 14 | - | TGTGCCAGTAGTACCACCCCGACAGGCTATGGCTACACCTTC | CASSTTPTGYGYTF
TRBJ2-7 | TRBV7-2 | - | 15 | TRBD1 | TGTGCCAGCAGCGCTAGTGGGACAGGGGGAGGGGAGCAGTACTTC | CASSASGTGGGEQYF
TRBJ1-1 | TRBV29-1 | - | 12 | - | TGCAGCGTTCAGGGAGGCGTCACTGAAGCTTTCTTT | CSVQGGVTEAFF
TRBJ2-1 | TRBV2 | few | 18 | TRBD2 | TGTGCCGCCAGCAGGGAAGTATTAGCGGGGGCAAATTACAATGAGCAGTTCTTC | CAASREVLAGANYNEQFF
TRBJ1-2 | TRBV7-2 | - | 14 | - | TGTGCCAGCAGCTTAGCGGGCAGAATCTATGGCTACACCTTC | CASSLAGRIYGYTF
TRBJ2-7 | TRBV5-1 | - | 14 | - | TGCGCCAGCAGCCCCACAGGGTTGTACTACGAGCAGTACTTC | CASSPTGLYYEQYF
TRBJ2-6 | TRBV6-5 | few | 13 | - | TGTGCCAGCAGCCCCGTTGGGGCCAACGTCCTGACTTTC | CASSPVGANVLTF